This T cell receptor beta chain was recovered during a study of T cell changes during pregnancy in multiple sclerosis. The V gene lost 6 bases and the J gene lost 0 bases, with 3 bases spanning the gap. There are 12 residues in the CDR3. The V gene's germline CDR1 is MNHNS and CDR2 SASEGT. The assay was immunoSEQ multiplex PCR, and TCRdb's table has in-frame clones only and misses some. The table lists tens of thousands of clones, more than 90% of them singletons. The chain combines TRBV6-1 with TRBJ1-3; D unresolved. The sequences come from CD4+ T cells from peripheral blood mononuclear cells, collected in the second trimester of pregnancy. The receptor was derived from a female donor in good health, enrolled as a control in a pregnancy study. CDR3 protein: CASRASGNTIYF. CDR3 DNA sequence: TGTGCCAGCAGGGCCTCTGGAAACACCATATATTTT.